The 18 T cell receptor beta chains below come from one sample, sequenced in a study of blood T cells in healthy people across ages (dated by TCRdb to about 2015). The library was obtained by 5' RACE. TCRdb records Illumina HiSeq 2500 as the sequencer. The second PCR ran for roughly 7 to 11 cycles and used a J-beta primer mix along with a sample-barcoded 5' primer. TCRdb reworked the public reads: Q25 trimming with fastp, MiXCR clone assembly, productive beta chains retained. All rows with the same CDR3 protein become a single entry with the most common DNA and genes. This sample holds about 1.5 million distinct CDR3 sequences; 42% were observed only once. The ten largest clones add up to less than 8% of the sample. Material: blood. The receptor set was obtained from a woman aged 18 to 35 in good health.

As concerns this clonotype: The junction departs from germline at one end; a sequencing error may be responsible. The genes are TRBV7-3 and TRBJ2-5; D is unresolved. This CDR3 spans 12 amino acids. Germline V CDR1 and CDR2: SGHTA, FQGTGA. The CDR3 loop reads CASSPDHETQYF. The CDR3 region has the DNA TGTGCCAGCAGCCCGGACCACGAGACCCAGTACTTC.

The chain has TRBV5-4 and TRBJ2-7, with 8 bases that match TRBD1. V lost 0 bases, J lost 2 bases, and 7 bases stayed unmatched. The CDR3 covers 16 residues. In germline, CDR1 is SGHNT, CDR2 YYREEE (reference sequence). CDR3 nucleotide sequence: TGTGCCAGCAGCTTGGTCGGCAGGGGGCTCACCTACGAGCAGTACTTC. Amino acids: CASSLVGRGLTYEQYF.

About this clonotype itself: At one boundary the junction diverges from the germline segment, which might be a read error. The rearrangement links TRBV4-1 to TRBJ2-3; TRBD2 matches 11 bases. CDR1 and CDR2 from the germline V gene are MGHRA and YSYEKL. The CDR3 loop spans 18 amino acids. The CDR3, as DNA: TGCGCCAGCAGCCAAGATAGTATCACTAGCGGGGGAACAGATACGGAGTATTTT. This encodes CASSQDSITSGGTDTEYF.

CDR3 DNA: TGTGCCAGCAGCGCGGGACAGGGCATCTATGGCTACACCTTC. Encoded protein: CASSAGQGIYGYTF. The J gene is TRBJ1-2, the V gene TRBV9, with 9 bases identical to TRBD1. Germline-derived CDR1 and CDR2 are SGDLS and YYNGEE. The CDR3 length is 14 residues. The trim removed 3 bases at V and 4 bases at J, leaving 4 bases unmatched.

V gene TRBV2 combines with J gene TRBJ2-7, with D unclear. The V gene's germline CDR1 is SNHLY and CDR2 FYNNEI. The CDR3 spans 13 residues. Trimming removed 7 bases from V and 1 base from J, with 11 bases in between. This CDR3 is CASKGYRSYEQYF. CDR3 DNA sequence: TGTGCCAGCAAGGGCTACCGTTCCTACGAGCAGTACTTC.

The rearrangement links TRBV20-1 to TRBJ2-5; 12 bases agree with TRBD2. The trim removed 0 bases at V and 3 bases at J, leaving 11 bases unmatched. The CDR3 runs 18 residues. Germline assignment: CDR1 DFQATT and CDR2 SNEGSKA (reference sequence). The CDR3 region is CSARDILTSGRRKETQYF. CDR3 DNA sequence: TGCAGTGCTAGAGATATACTGACTAGCGGGAGAAGGAAAGAGACCCAGTACTTC.

This clonotype was counted only a few times. The chain carries TRBV10-3 and TRBJ2-7, with TRBD2 as a possible D gene (6 bases). The ends were cut back, 4 bases at V and 3 bases at J, with 10 bases in the middle. This CDR3 has 13 residues. The germline V gene encodes CDR1 ENHRY and CDR2 SYGVKD. Here the CDR3 reads CAISVEGHYEQYF. The CDR3 DNA is TGTGCCATCAGTGTGGAGGGCCACTACGAGCAGTACTTC.

This chain links TRBV10-2 with TRBJ2-7; 7 positions match TRBD2. V dropped 5 bases and J dropped 3; count of bases not matched to a gene: 10. Per germline, CDR1 WSHSY and CDR2 SAAADI. The CDR3 is 15 residues long. The CDR3 coding sequence is TGCGCCAGCAGTTCCGGGAGGCCGAACTACTACGAGCAGTACTTC. This translates into CASSSGRPNYYEQYF.

The V gene is TRBV5-1, the J gene TRBJ2-3; 8 nucleotides agree with TRBD2. The CDR3 length is 16 residues. Germline lookup yields CDR1 SGHRS and CDR2 YFSETQ. After removal of 4 bases from V and 5 bases from J, the junction contained 12 bases not matched to a gene. The CDR3 reads CASSRVAGSLGDTQYF. CDR3 in DNA: TGCGCCAGCAGCCGGGTAGCGGGGAGCCTCGGAGATACGCAGTATTTT.

V is TRBV15 and J is TRBJ2-7, with 8 bases identical to TRBD2. From germline, CDR1 is LNHNV and CDR2 YYDKDF (reference sequence). The CDR3 covers 17 residues. The junction had 10 bases not matched to a gene; V was cut back by 0 bases and J by 3 bases. The CDR3 DNA follows: TGTGCCACCAGCAGAGACTTCGAACTAGCGGCGAACTACGAGCAGTACTTC. Its protein product is CATSRDFELAANYEQYF.

The chain uses TRBV20-1 and TRBJ2-7; weak D call: TRBD2 (8 bases). Deletions cut 2 bases from V and 3 bases from J, with 20 bases between. Germline CDR1 DFQATT, CDR2 SNEGSKA (reference sequence). The CDR3 sequence is 16 residues long. CDR3: CSARIKQGLAGYEQYF. The CDR3 DNA follows: TGCAGTGCTAGAATTAAACAGGGGCTAGCGGGCTACGAGCAGTACTTC.

The genes are TRBV4-1 and TRBJ2-7; TRBD2 aligns across 12 bases. The V gene end was trimmed by 1 base and the J gene end by 6 bases; junction bases not matched to a gene: 16. The CDR3 loop spans 19 amino acids. Germline CDR1 and CDR2: MGHRA and YSYEKL. DNA of the CDR3: TGCGCCAGCAGCCAAGTCGGTCCCCCCCGGACTAGCGGGATCGGCGAGCAGTACTTC. The encoded protein is CASSQVGPPRTSGIGEQYF.

The V gene is TRBV5-1, the J gene TRBJ2-1, with 11 bases fitting TRBD2. Germline-derived CDR1 and CDR2 are SGHRS and YFSETQ. The CDR3 has 20 residues. V lost 0 bases and J lost 3; bases outside the gene matches: 14. Here the CDR3 reads CASSLAEGGSGGANYNEQFF. In DNA, the CDR3 is TGCGCCAGCAGCTTGGCCGAGGGAGGTAGCGGGGGGGCTAACTACAATGAGCAGTTCTTC.

There are a few counts of this clonotype. This chain links TRBV4-1 with TRBJ2-7, with D possibly matching TRBD1 (6 bases). The V gene's germline CDR1 is MGHRA and CDR2 YSYEKL. Trimming took off 1 base at V and 2 bases at J, with 12 bases between the two ends. The CDR3 has 15 residues. The CDR3 DNA is TGCGCCAGCAGCCAAGTCTGGCAGGGGACCTACGAGCAGTACTTC. This codes for CASSQVWQGTYEQYF.

This chain uses TRBV6-5 with TRBJ2-7; D is perhaps TRBD1 (5 bases). The CDR3 sequence is 15 residues long. CDR1 and CDR2 (germline): MNHEY, SVGAGI. Trimming removed 6 bases at V and 0 bases at J, with 15 bases between. CDR3 loop: CASRSDRESSYEQYF. DNA of the CDR3: TGTGCCAGCAGAAGCGACAGAGAAAGCTCCTACGAGCAGTACTTC.

The rearrangement links TRBV2 to TRBJ1-1; a weak D match, TRBD1 (6 bases). V was shortened by 7 bases and J by 11 bases, with 17 bases between the two germline ends. This CDR3 has 12 amino acids. The germline V gene has CDR1 SNHLY and CDR2 FYNNEI. The CDR3 region has the DNA TGTGCCAGCACCGGACAGACTGAAGAGGCTTTCTTT. Translated, it gives CASTGQTEEAFF.

DNA for the CDR3: TGTGCCAGCACCCCAGACAGTTTTAGTAATCAGCCCCAGCATTTT. This encodes CASTPDSFSNQPQHF. The chain recombines TRBV6-2 or TRBV6-3 with TRBJ1-5, with D possibly TRBD1 on 5 matching bases. This CDR3 comprises 15 residues. Germline CDR1 MNHEY, CDR2 SVGEGT. Deletions cut 7 bases from V and 4 bases from J, with 17 bases between.

The V gene is TRBV4-1, the J gene TRBJ1-3; D not certain. Per the germline V gene, CDR1 is MGHRA and CDR2 is YSYEKL. V was trimmed by 3 bases and J by 7 bases, leaving 10 bases between them. The CDR3 has 13 residues. CDR3 protein: CASSHLQENTIYF. The CDR3 DNA reads TGCGCCAGCAGCCATCTCCAAGAGAACACCATATATTTT.